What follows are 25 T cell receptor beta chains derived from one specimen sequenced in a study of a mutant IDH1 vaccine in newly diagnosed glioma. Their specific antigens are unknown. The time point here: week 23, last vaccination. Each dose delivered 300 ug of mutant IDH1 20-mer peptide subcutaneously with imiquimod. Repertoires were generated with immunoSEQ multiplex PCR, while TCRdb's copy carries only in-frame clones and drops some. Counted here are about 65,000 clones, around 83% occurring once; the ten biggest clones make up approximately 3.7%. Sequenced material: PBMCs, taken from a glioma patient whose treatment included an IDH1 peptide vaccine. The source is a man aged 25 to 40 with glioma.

The CDR3 here is CASRLLTVKLSYEQYF. CDR3 bases: TGTGCCAGCAGACTGCTAACAGTGAAACTTTCCTACGAGCAGTACTTC. V usage is TRBV2 and J usage is TRBJ2-7, with D unclear. Germline V gene lookup returns CDR1 SNHLY and CDR2 FYNNEI. Trimming removed 6 bases at V and 1 base at J, with 19 bases between. CDR3 length: 16 amino acids.

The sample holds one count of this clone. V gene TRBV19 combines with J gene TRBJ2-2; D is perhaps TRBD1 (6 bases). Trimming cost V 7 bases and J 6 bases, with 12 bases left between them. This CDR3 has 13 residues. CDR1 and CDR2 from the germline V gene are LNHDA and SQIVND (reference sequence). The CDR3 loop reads CASTQPGAGELFF. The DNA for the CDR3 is TGTGCCAGTACCCAGCCAGGGGCCGGGGAGCTGTTTTTT. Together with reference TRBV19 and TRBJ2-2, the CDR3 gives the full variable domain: DGGITQSPKYLFRKEGQNVTLSCEQNLNHDAMYWYRQDPGQGLRLIYYSQIVNDFQKGDIAEGYSVSREKKESFPLTVTSAQKNPTAFYLCASTQPGAGELFFGEGSRLTVL.

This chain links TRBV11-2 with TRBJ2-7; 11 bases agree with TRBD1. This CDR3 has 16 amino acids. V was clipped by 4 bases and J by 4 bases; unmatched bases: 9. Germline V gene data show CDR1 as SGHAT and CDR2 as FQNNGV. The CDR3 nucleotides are TGTGCCAGCAGCTCCCGCGGACAGGGGGCGCGGTACGAGCAGTACTTC. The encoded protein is CASSSRGQGARYEQYF.

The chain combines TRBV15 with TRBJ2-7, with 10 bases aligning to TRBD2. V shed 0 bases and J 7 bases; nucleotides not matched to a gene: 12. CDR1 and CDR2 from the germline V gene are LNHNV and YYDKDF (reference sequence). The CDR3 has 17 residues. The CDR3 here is CATSRELAGTLAGEQYF. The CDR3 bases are TGTGCCACCAGCAGAGAACTAGCGGGGACCCTAGCGGGGGAGCAGTACTTC.

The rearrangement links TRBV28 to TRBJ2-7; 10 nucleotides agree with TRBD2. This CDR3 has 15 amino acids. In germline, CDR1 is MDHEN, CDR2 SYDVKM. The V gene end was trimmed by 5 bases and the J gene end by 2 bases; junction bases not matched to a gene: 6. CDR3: CASSPRTSGAYEQYF. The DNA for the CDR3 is TGTGCCAGCAGTCCCCGGACTAGCGGAGCCTACGAGCAGTACTTC.

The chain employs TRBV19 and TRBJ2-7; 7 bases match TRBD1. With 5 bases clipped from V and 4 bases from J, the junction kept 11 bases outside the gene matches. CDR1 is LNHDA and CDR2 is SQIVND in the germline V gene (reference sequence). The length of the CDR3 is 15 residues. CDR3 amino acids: CASSPTRQGKYEQYF. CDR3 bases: TGTGCCAGTAGTCCAACCAGACAGGGAAAGTACGAGCAGTACTTC.

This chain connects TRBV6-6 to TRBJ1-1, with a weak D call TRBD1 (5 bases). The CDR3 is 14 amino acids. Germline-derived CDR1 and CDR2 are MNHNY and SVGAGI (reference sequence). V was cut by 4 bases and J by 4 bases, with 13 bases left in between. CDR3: CASSSGRPGTEAFF. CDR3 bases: TGTGCCAGCAGTTCGGGACGGCCGGGCACTGAAGCTTTCTTT.

The CDR3 DNA reads as TGTGCCAGCAGCTTACGGGGGAAGGAGACCCAGTACTTC. Translating gives CASSLRGKETQYF. The chain employs TRBV13 and TRBJ2-5; a weak D match, TRBD2 (6 bases). The V and J ends lost 2 bases and 5 bases respectively, with 9 bases between them. Germline V gene lookup returns CDR1 PRHDT and CDR2 FYEKMQ (reference sequence). The CDR3 is 13 residues long.

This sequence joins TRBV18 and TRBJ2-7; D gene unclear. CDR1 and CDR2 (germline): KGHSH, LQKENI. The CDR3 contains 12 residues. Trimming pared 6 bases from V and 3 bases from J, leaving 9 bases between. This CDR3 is CASSTPNYEQYF. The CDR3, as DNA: TGTGCCAGCTCGACACCGAACTACGAGCAGTACTTC.

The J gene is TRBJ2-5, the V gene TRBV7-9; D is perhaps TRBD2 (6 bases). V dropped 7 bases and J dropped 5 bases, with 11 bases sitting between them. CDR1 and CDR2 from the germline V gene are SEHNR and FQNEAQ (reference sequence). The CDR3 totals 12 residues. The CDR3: CASTSREETQYF. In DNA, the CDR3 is TGTGCCAGCACCTCCCGGGAGGAGACCCAGTACTTC.

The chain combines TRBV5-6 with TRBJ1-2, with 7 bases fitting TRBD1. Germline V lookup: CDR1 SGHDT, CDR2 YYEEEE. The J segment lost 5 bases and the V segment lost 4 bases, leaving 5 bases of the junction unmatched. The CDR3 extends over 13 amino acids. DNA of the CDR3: TGTGCCAGCAGCCAACAGGGGCGGTATGGCTACACCTTC. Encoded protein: CASSQQGRYGYTF.

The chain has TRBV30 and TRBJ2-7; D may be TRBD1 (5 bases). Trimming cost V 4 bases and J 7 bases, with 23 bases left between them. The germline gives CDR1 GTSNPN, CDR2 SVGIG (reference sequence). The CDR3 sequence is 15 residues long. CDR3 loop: CAWKISRATVPEQYF. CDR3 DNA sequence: TGTGCCTGGAAAATTTCCAGGGCCACCGTACCGGAGCAGTACTTC.

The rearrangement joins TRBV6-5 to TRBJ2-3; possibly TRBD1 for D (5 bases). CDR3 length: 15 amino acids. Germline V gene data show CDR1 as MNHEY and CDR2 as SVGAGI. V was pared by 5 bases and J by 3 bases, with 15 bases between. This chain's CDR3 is CASSQVGPETDTQYF. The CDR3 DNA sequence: TGTGCCAGCAGTCAAGTGGGGCCTGAGACAGATACGCAGTATTTT.

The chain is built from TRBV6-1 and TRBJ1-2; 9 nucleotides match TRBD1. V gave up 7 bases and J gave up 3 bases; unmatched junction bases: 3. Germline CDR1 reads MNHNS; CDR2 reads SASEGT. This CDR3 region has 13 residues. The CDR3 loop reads CASTRDRDYGYTF. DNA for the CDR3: TGTGCCAGCACCAGGGACAGGGACTATGGCTACACCTTC.

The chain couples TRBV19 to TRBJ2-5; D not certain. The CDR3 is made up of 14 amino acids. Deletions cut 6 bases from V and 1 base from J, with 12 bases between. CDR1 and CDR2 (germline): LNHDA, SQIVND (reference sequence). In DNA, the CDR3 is TGTGCCAGTAGAGCAACAGCCTTCCAAGAGACCCAGTACTTC. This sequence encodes CASRATAFQETQYF.

The CDR3 DNA is TGTGCCAGCTCACCAATGACACAGCAAAACACCGGGGAGCTGTTTTTT. Amino acids: CASSPMTQQNTGELFF. This chain links TRBV18 with TRBJ2-2; D not certain. This CDR3 has 16 amino acids. The V gene's germline CDR1 is KGHSH and CDR2 LQKENI. Trimming left V 2 bases short and J 2 bases short, with 12 bases between. Filled out from reference TRBV18 and TRBJ2-2, the complete variable domain reads NAGVMQNPRHLVRRRGQEARLRCSPMKGHSHVYWYRQLPEEGLKFMVYLQKENIIDESGMPKERFSAEFPKEGPSILRIQQVVRGDSAAYFCASSPMTQQNTGELFFGEGSRLTVL.

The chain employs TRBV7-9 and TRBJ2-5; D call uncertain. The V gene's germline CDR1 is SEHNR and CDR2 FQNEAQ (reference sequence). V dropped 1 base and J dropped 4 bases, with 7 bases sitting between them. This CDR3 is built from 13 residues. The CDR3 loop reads CASSLVVGETQYF. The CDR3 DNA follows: TGTGCCAGCAGCTTAGTAGTGGGAGAGACCCAGTACTTC.

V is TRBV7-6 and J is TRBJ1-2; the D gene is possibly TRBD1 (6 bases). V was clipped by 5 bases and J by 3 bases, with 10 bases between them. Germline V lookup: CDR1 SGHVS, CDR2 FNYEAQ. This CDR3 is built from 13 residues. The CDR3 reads CASSATGYYGYTF. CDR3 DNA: TGTGCCAGCAGCGCGACAGGCTACTATGGCTACACCTTC.

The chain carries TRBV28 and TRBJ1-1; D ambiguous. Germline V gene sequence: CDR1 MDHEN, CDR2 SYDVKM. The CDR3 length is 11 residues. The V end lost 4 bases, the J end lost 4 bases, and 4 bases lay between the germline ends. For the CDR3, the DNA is TGTGCCAGCAGTTCGCGCACTGAAGCTTTCTTT. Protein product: CASSSRTEAFF.

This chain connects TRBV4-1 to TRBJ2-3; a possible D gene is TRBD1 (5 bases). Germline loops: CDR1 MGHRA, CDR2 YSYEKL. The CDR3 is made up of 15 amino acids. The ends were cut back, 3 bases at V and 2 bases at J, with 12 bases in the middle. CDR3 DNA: TGCGCCAGCAGCCACATTCAGGGTTACACAGATACGCAGTATTTT. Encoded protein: CASSHIQGYTDTQYF.

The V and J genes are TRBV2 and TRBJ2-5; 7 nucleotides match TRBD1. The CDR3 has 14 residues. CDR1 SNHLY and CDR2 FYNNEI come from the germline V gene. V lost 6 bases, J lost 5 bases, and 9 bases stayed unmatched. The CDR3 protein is CASRPGGALETQYF. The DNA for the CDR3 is TGTGCCAGCAGGCCAGGGGGAGCTCTGGAGACCCAGTACTTC.

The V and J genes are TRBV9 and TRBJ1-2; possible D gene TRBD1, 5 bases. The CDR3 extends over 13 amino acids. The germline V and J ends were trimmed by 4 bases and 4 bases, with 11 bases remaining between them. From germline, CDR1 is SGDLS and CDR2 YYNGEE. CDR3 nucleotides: TGTGCCAGCAGCTTCCGGGACGGCTATGGCTACACCTTC. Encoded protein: CASSFRDGYGYTF. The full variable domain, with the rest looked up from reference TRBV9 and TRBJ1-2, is DSGVTQTPKHLITATGQRVTLRCSPRSGDLSVYWYQQSLDQGLQFLIQYYNGEERAKGNILERFSAQQFPDLHSELNLSSLELGDSALYFCASSFRDGYGYTFGSGTRLTVV.

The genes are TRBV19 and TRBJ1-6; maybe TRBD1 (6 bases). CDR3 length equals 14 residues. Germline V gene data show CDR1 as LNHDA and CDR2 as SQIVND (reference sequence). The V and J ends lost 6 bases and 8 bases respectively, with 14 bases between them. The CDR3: CASRPGQGYSPLHF. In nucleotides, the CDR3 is TGTGCCAGTAGGCCGGGACAAGGGTATTCACCCCTCCACTTT.

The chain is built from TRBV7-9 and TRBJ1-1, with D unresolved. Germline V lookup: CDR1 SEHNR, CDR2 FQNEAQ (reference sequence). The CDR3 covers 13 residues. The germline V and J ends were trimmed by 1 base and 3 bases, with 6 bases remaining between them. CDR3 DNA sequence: TGTGCCAGCAGCTTAGAGGAGTACACTGAAGCTTTCTTT. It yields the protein CASSLEEYTEAFF.

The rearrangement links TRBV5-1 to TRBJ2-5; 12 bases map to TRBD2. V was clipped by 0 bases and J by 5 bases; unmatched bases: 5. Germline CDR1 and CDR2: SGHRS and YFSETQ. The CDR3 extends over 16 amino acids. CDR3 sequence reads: CASSLVTSGGLETQYF. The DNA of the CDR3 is TGCGCCAGCAGCTTGGTCACTAGCGGGGGGTTGGAGACCCAGTACTTC.